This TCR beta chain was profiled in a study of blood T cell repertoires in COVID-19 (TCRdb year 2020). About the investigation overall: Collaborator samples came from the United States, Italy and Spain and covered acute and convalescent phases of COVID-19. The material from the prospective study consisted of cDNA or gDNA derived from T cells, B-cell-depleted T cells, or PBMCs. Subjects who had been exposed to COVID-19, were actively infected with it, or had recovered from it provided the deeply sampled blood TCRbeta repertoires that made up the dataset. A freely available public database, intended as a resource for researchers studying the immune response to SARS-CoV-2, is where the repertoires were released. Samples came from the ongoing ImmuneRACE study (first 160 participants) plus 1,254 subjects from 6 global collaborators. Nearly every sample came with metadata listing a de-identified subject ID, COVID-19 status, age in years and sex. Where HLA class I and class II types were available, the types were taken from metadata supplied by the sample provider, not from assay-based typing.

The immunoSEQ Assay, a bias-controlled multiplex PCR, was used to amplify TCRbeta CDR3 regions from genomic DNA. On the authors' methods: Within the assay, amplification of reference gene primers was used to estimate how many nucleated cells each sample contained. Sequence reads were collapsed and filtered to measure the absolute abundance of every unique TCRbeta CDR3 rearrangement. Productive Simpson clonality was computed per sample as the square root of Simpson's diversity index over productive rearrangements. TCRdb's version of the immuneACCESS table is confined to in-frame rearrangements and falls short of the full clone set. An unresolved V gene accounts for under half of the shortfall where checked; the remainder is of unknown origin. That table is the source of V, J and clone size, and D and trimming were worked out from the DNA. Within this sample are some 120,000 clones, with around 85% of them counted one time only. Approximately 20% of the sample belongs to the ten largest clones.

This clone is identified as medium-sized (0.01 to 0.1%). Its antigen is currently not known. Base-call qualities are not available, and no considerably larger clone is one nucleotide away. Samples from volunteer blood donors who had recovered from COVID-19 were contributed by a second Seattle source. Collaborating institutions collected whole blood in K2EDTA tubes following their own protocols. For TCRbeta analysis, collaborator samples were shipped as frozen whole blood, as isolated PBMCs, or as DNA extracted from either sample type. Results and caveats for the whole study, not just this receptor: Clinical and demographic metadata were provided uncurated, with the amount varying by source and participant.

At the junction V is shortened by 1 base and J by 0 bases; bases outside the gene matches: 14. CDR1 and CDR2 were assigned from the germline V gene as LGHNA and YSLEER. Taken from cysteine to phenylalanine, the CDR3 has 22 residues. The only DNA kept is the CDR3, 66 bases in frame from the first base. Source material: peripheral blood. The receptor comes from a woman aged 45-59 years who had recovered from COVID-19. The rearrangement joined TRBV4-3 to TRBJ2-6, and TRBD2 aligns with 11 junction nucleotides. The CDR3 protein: CASSQGVGTSGGESSGANVLTF. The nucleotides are TGCGCCAGCAGCCAAGGAGTTGGGACTAGCGGAGGGGAAAGCTCTGGGGCCAACGTCCTGACTTTC.